Below are 32 T cell receptor beta chains sequenced from a single sample in a study of control samples from healthy donors and cancer patients. Profiled with immunoSEQ multiplex PCR; TCRdb holds only in-frame clones, not every one. This table holds about 170,000 clones, approximately 92% found once. Sequencing was carried out using blood. The receptors come from a woman in her 40s in good health.

This rearrangement joins TRBV19 to TRBJ2-5; 7 nucleotides align to TRBD2. There are 16 residues in the CDR3. The trim removed 0 bases at V and 2 bases at J, leaving 6 bases unmatched. Per the germline V gene, CDR1 is LNHDA and CDR2 is SQIVND (reference sequence). The CDR3: CASSIEGGTVQETQYF. CDR3 sequence (DNA): TGTGCCAGTAGTATAGAGGGGGGGACTGTACAAGAGACCCAGTACTTC.

In the case of this clone: The same CDR3 also results from other DNA sequences found in this sample. This chain uses TRBV5-1 with TRBJ2-1; D gene uncertain. The CDR3 runs 15 residues. Trimming stripped 0 bases from V and 0 bases from J, with 7 bases between. Germline V gene lookup returns CDR1 SGHRS and CDR2 YFSETQ. In nucleotides, the CDR3 is TGCGCCAGCAGCTTGGGAGGTAGCTCCTACAATGAGCAGTTCTTC. Its protein is CASSLGGSSYNEQFF.

The chain joins TRBV6-5 to TRBJ2-5; 9 bases match TRBD1. This CDR3 has 16 amino acids. CDR1 MNHEY and CDR2 SVGAGI come from the germline V gene. Losses at the gene ends were 2 bases for V and 3 bases for J; bases not matched to a gene: 7. This chain's CDR3 is CASSYRQDRGKETQYF. CDR3 nucleotides: TGTGCCAGCAGTTACCGCCAGGACAGGGGAAAAGAGACCCAGTACTTC.

This clone was observed a few times. The chain combines TRBV27 with TRBJ1-1; perhaps TRBD1 as D (5 bases). CDR3 size: 15 residues. Looked up from germline, CDR1 is MNHEY and CDR2 is SMNVEV (reference sequence). Trimming removed 0 bases at V and 4 bases at J, with 12 bases between. DNA of the CDR3: TGTGCCAGCAGTTTATCGATACGGGGCGGCACTGAAGCTTTCTTT. Its translation is CASSLSIRGGTEAFF.

This sequence joins TRBV24-1 and TRBJ2-5; D is undetermined. CDR3 size: 12 residues. Trimming pared 3 bases from V and 3 bases from J, leaving 4 bases between. The germline V gene has CDR1 KGHDR and CDR2 SFDVKD. CDR3 loop: CATSDDKETQYF. Here the CDR3 DNA reads TGTGCCACCAGTGATGACAAAGAGACCCAGTACTTC.

The chain couples TRBV11-2 to TRBJ1-3; 7 bases match TRBD1. CDR3 length: 14 residues. Germline values: CDR1 SGHAT, CDR2 FQNNGV. The ends lost 5 bases at V and 9 bases at J; junction bases unmatched: 10. The CDR3 DNA reads as TGTGCCAGCAGCACCCGACAGGGTTTAGGCACCATATATTTT. This gives the protein CASSTRQGLGTIYF.

As DNA, the CDR3 is TGTGCCAGTACCACCAGGGGGGGGGAACTCAAGATCACAGATACGCAGTATTTT. Encoded protein: CASTTRGGELKITDTQYF. This rearrangement joins TRBV19 to TRBJ2-3, with D perhaps assigned TRBD1 or TRBD2 (7 bases each). Trimming stripped 7 bases from V and 2 bases from J, with 25 bases between. The V gene's germline CDR1 is LNHDA and CDR2 SQIVND (reference sequence). The CDR3 has 18 residues. The full variable domain, its missing parts supplied by reference TRBV19 and TRBJ2-3, is DGGITQSPKYLFRKEGQNVTLSCEQNLNHDAMYWYRQDPGQGLRLIYYSQIVNDFQKGDIAEGYSVSREKKESFPLTVTSAQKNPTAFYLCASTTRGGELKITDTQYFGPGTRLTVL.

The V call is TRBV10-3, the J call TRBJ2-3; the D gene is possibly TRBD2 (5 bases). Germline V gives CDR1 ENHRY, CDR2 SYGVKD. V shed 2 bases and J shed 3 bases, with 9 bases lying between them. The CDR3 has 14 amino acids. The DNA for the CDR3 is TGTGCCATCAGTGAGGGACTTGCAACAGATACGCAGTATTTT. Translation: CAISEGLATDTQYF.

This chain connects TRBV7-9 to TRBJ2-7; 8 bases fit TRBD2. Losses at the gene ends were 5 bases for V and 9 bases for J; bases not matched to a gene: 6. This CDR3 is built from 12 residues. Germline loops: CDR1 SEHNR, CDR2 FQNEAQ (reference sequence). The CDR3: CASSTAAGGQYF. The CDR3 DNA is TGTGCCAGCAGCACCGCCGCGGGGGGGCAGTACTTC.

V usage is TRBV27 and J usage is TRBJ2-2; the match to TRBD2 covers 8 bases. The CDR3 extends over 14 amino acids. Per germline, CDR1 MNHEY and CDR2 SMNVEV (reference sequence). With V trimmed by 7 bases and J by 4 bases, 5 bases remained unmatched. CDR3 sequence reads: CASTGGHSTGELFF. CDR3 nucleotides: TGTGCCAGCACGGGGGGGCATAGCACCGGGGAGCTGTTTTTT.

This rearrangement joins TRBV11-1 to TRBJ2-7; TRBD1 matches at 11 bases. Germline V gene sequence: CDR1 SGHAT, CDR2 FQDESV (reference sequence). V lost 1 base and J lost 2; bases outside the gene matches: 1. There are 15 residues in the CDR3. CDR3 sequence (DNA): TGTGCCAGCAGCTTAGAGGGACAGGGGGCCTACGAGCAGTACTTC. Translation gives CASSLEGQGAYEQYF.

The chain uses TRBV7-2 and TRBJ1-2, with no clear D. Looked up from germline, CDR1 is SGHTA and CDR2 is FQGNSA. The CDR3 length is 14 residues. Trimming stripped 0 bases from V and 2 bases from J, with 7 bases between. CDR3 loop: CASSLASTNYGYTF. CDR3 DNA: TGTGCCAGCAGCTTAGCATCCACCAACTATGGCTACACCTTC.

J is TRBJ1-2 and V is TRBV10-2; 7 bases fit TRBD1. Germline CDR1 is WSHSY and CDR2 is SAAADI. This CDR3 is 15 amino acids long. Trimming cost V 0 bases and J 5 bases; bases outside gene matches: 6. The CDR3, as DNA: TGCGCCAGCAGTGAGTCGAGGACAGGAGGGTATGGCTACACCTTC. Translation gives CASSESRTGGYGYTF.

The chain combines TRBV5-5 with TRBJ1-2; D uncertain. In germline, CDR1 is SGHKS, CDR2 YYEKEE (reference sequence). The CDR3 loop spans 14 amino acids. Trimming removed 2 bases from V and 1 base from J, with 9 bases in between. This CDR3 is CASSLSRSNYGYTF. DNA for the CDR3: TGTGCCAGCAGCTTAAGCAGGAGTAACTATGGCTACACCTTC.

The chain combines TRBV6-5 with TRBJ1-2; 7 bases are a match to TRBD1. From germline, CDR1 is MNHEY and CDR2 SVGAGI. There are 14 residues in the CDR3. V was clipped by 4 bases and J by 6 bases; unmatched bases: 8. CDR3 bases: TGTGCCAGCAGTTCCCACGGACAGGCGAATGGCTACACCTTC. It specifies CASSSHGQANGYTF.

The V gene is TRBV21-1, the J gene TRBJ2-7; the table gives TRBD1 as D, unverified against the DNA. TRBV21-1 has pseudogene status. The CDR3 contains 20 residues. This CDR3 reads CASSKRGFRGLNPPPYEQYF. CDR3 DNA sequence: TGTGCCAGCAGCAAAAGGGGTTTCAGGGGGCTGAATCCCCCCCCCTACGAGCAGTACTTC.

The chain recombines TRBV6-6 with TRBJ1-1, with a tentative D call TRBD1 (6 bases). Germline CDR1 and CDR2: MNHNY and SVGAGI (reference sequence). The CDR3 sequence is 13 residues long. Deletions cut 8 bases from V and 1 base from J, with 11 bases between. The CDR3 sequence: CASHGTQNTEAFF. In DNA form, the CDR3 reads TGTGCCAGCCACGGGACACAGAACACTGAAGCTTTCTTT.

The rearrangement links TRBV11-2 to TRBJ2-7; 9 bases fit TRBD2. V shed 4 bases and J 4 bases; nucleotides not matched to a gene: 5. The CDR3 spans 14 residues. Germline CDR1 and CDR2: SGHAT and FQNNGV. The CDR3, as DNA: TGTGCCAGCAGCTCCGCGGGGGGGCCGTACGAGCAGTACTTC. This encodes CASSSAGGPYEQYF.

V usage is TRBV4-1 and J usage is TRBJ2-7, with D unclear. Germline CDR1 MGHRA, CDR2 YSYEKL. Trimming removed 0 bases at V and 0 bases at J, with 6 bases between. The CDR3 extends over 14 amino acids. The CDR3: CASSQEAPSYEQYF. DNA for the CDR3: TGCGCCAGCAGCCAAGAAGCTCCCTCCTACGAGCAGTACTTC.

This clone showed up just once. V gene TRBV5-1 combines with J gene TRBJ2-7, with TRBD2 matching 8 bases. V was clipped by 2 bases and J by 2 bases; unmatched bases: 15. The CDR3 totals 18 residues. Germline values: CDR1 SGHRS, CDR2 YFSETQ. The CDR3 DNA follows: TGCGCCAGCAGCTTCCCCCAGCGGGGGACTACATTCGCCTACGAGCAGTACTTC. Translated, it gives CASSFPQRGTTFAYEQYF.

The rearrangement links TRBV7-8 to TRBJ1-5; TRBD1 might be the D (5 bases). Germline V gene lookup returns CDR1 SGHVS and CDR2 FQNEAQ. This CDR3 has 16 residues. Trimming removed 5 bases at V and 0 bases at J, with 14 bases between. CDR3 sequence (DNA): TGTGCCAGCAGCCGGGACCGTCCATATAGCAATCAGCCCCAGCATTTT. Protein sequence: CASSRDRPYSNQPQHF.

The chain has TRBV15 and TRBJ1-5; 10 bases align to TRBD1. The V and J ends lost 0 bases and 1 base, in that order; junction bases with no gene match: 3. This CDR3 comprises 17 residues. The germline V gene has CDR1 LNHNV and CDR2 YYDKDF (reference sequence). The CDR3 nucleotides are TGTGCCACCAGCAGAGAGGGGACAGGGGTAAGCAATCAGCCCCAGCATTTT. Residues: CATSREGTGVSNQPQHF.

This clone was found a few times. The chain carries TRBV18 and TRBJ1-1, with TRBD1 matching over 9 bases. The germline V gene has CDR1 KGHSH and CDR2 LQKENI. V shed 4 bases, J shed 7 bases, and the junction held 4 bases outside the gene matches. The CDR3 loop spans 13 amino acids. The CDR3 spells CASSRQGGSEAFF. Written as DNA, the CDR3 is TGTGCCAGCTCACGACAGGGGGGAAGTGAAGCTTTCTTT.

J is TRBJ2-1 and V is TRBV5-6, with 7 bases fitting TRBD1. The CDR3 is 13 amino acids. CDR1 and CDR2 from the germline V gene are SGHDT and YYEEEE. With 1 base clipped from V and 6 bases from J, the junction kept 1 base outside the gene matches. Here the CDR3 DNA reads TGTGCCAGCAGCTTGTACAGGGGCAATGAGCAGTTCTTC. Amino acid sequence: CASSLYRGNEQFF.

This CDR3 reads CASSRTSPDGGYYNEQFF. The CDR3 DNA reads as TGTGCCAGCAGCCGAACCTCCCCTGATGGGGGATACTACAATGAGCAGTTCTTC. The chain has TRBV6-6 and TRBJ2-1; D is tentatively TRBD1 or TRBD2 (5 bases each). Germline lookup yields CDR1 MNHNY and CDR2 SVGAGI (reference sequence). V was pared by 6 bases and J by 3 bases, with 24 bases between. This CDR3 comprises 18 residues.

This chain uses TRBV5-1 with TRBJ2-3, with 9 positions matching TRBD2. V lost 4 bases and J lost 2; bases outside the gene matches: 8. The CDR3 spans 16 residues. From germline, CDR1 is SGHRS and CDR2 YFSETQ. CDR3 amino acids: CASSAAERGDTDTQYF. In DNA, the CDR3 is TGCGCCAGCAGCGCCGCGGAGCGGGGGGACACAGATACGCAGTATTTT.

The V call is TRBV12-3 or TRBV12-4, the J call TRBJ2-1, with D unclear. The CDR3 runs to 11 residues. With 0 bases removed from V and 8 bases from J, the gap between germline ends came to 2 bases. In DNA, the CDR3 is TGTGCCAGCAGTTTAGCTTATGAGCAGTTCTTC. The encoded protein is CASSLAYEQFF.

The chain combines TRBV12-5 with TRBJ2-3, with a weak D call TRBD2 (6 bases). V was trimmed by 6 bases and J by 4 bases, leaving 26 bases between them. The CDR3 spans 18 residues. Germline CDR1 reads LGHNT; CDR2 reads FRNRAP. DNA of the CDR3: TGTGCTAGTGGCCCCAGTGGCGTGCGGGGTGCGTCCGCAGATACGCAGTATTTT. Amino acids: CASGPSGVRGASADTQYF.

This chain joins TRBV2 and TRBJ1-2, with 7 bases lining up with TRBD1. This CDR3 spans 16 amino acids. J lost 4 bases, V lost 9 bases, and 17 bases had no gene match. CDR1 and CDR2 from the germline V gene are SNHLY and FYNNEI. The CDR3 bases are TGTGCCAGTCTGCCCGGACAGGATAATACTCCCTATGGCTACACCTTC. Its protein is CASLPGQDNTPYGYTF.

The CDR3 region is CASSSLTSDNEQFF. CDR3 in DNA: TGTGCCAGCAGCAGCTTGACCTCGGACAATGAGCAGTTCTTC. The genes are TRBV5-4 and TRBJ2-1; D is ambiguous. CDR3 length: 14 amino acids. The V end lost 4 bases, the J end lost 5 bases, and 13 bases lay between the germline ends. Germline V lookup: CDR1 SGHNT, CDR2 YYREEE (reference sequence).

The V gene is TRBV9, the J gene TRBJ2-3, with 11 bases identical to TRBD2. Per germline, CDR1 SGDLS and CDR2 YYNGEE. This CDR3 contains 18 residues. The V and J ends lost 0 bases and 4 bases, in that order; junction bases with no gene match: 10. CDR3 residues: CASSVAPLAGAGADTQYF. The CDR3 DNA is TGTGCCAGCAGCGTAGCACCACTAGCGGGGGCGGGGGCAGATACGCAGTATTTT.

This rearrangement joins TRBV10-3 to TRBJ1-2; unclear D gene. Trimming took off 0 bases at V and 2 bases at J, with 7 bases between the two ends. Per germline, CDR1 ENHRY and CDR2 SYGVKD. The CDR3 extends over 14 amino acids. The CDR3 DNA reads as TGTGCCATCAGTGAGTCGGGCAGGAACTATGGCTACACCTTC. Protein product: CAISESGRNYGYTF.